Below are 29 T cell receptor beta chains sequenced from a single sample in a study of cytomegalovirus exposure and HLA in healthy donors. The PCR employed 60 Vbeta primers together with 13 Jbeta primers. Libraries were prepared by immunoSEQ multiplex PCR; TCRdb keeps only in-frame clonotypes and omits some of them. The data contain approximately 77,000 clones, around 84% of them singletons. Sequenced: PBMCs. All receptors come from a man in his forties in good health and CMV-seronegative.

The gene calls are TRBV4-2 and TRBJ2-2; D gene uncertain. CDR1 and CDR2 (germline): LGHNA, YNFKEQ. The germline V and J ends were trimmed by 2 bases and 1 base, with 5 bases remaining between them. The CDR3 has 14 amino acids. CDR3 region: CASSQKRNTGELFF. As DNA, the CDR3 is TGTGCCAGCAGCCAAAAGAGGAACACCGGGGAGCTGTTTTTT.

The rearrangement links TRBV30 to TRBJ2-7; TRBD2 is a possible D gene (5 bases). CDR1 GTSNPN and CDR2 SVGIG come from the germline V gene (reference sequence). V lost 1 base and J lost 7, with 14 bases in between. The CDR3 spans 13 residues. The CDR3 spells CAWSGSAPGEQYF. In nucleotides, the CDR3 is TGTGCCTGGAGTGGTAGCGCACCGGGGGAGCAGTACTTC.

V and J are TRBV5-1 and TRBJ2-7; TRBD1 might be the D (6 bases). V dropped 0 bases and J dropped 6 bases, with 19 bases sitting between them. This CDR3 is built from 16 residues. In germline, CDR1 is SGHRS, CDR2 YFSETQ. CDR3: CASSLGADRRSLEQYF. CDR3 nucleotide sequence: TGCGCCAGCAGCTTGGGGGCCGACAGGAGATCTCTCGAGCAGTACTTC. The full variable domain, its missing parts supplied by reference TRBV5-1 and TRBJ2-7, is KAGVTQTPRYLIKTRGQQVTLSCSPISGHRSVSWYQQTPGQGLQFLFEYFSETQRNKGNFPGRFSGRQFSNSRSEMNVSTLELGDSALYLCASSLGADRRSLEQYFGPGTRLTVT.

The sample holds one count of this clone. CDR3: CASSLRTGGYRGGANVLTF. The CDR3 nucleotides are TGTGCCAGCAGTTTGAGGACAGGGGGCTACCGGGGTGGGGCCAACGTCCTGACTTTC. This chain connects TRBV27 to TRBJ2-6, with TRBD1 matching 11 bases. The J segment lost 3 bases and the V segment lost 3 bases, leaving 10 bases of the junction unmatched. The germline V gene encodes CDR1 MNHEY and CDR2 SMNVEV (reference sequence). The CDR3 totals 19 residues. The entire variable domain, with the rest obtained from reference TRBV27 and TRBJ2-6, is as follows: EAQVTQNPRYLITVTGKKLTVTCSQNMNHEYMSWYRQDPGLGLRQIYYSMNVEVTDKGDVPEGYKVSRKEKRNFPLILESPSPNQTSLYFCASSLRTGGYRGGANVLTFGAGSRLTVL.

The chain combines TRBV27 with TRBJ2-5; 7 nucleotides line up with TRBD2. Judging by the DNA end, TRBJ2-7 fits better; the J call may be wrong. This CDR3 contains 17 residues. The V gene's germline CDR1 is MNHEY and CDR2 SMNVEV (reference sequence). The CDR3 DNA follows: TGTGCCAGCAGTCCAGGACGTGGCGGGAGCCGCTCCTACGAGCAGTACTTC. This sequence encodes CASSPGRGGSRSYEQYF.

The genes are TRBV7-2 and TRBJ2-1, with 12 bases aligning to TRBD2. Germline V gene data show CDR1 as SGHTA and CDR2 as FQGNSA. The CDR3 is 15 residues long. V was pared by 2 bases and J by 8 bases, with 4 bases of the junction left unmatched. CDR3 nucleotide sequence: TGTGCCAGCAGCTTACTAGCGGGAGGGCCGGATGAGCAGTTCTTC. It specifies CASSLLAGGPDEQFF.

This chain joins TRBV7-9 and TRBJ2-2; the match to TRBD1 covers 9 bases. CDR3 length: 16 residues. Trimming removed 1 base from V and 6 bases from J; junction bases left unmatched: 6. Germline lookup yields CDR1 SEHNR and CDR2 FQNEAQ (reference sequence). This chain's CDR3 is CASSLETGGWSGELFF. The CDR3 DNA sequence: TGTGCCAGCAGCTTAGAAACAGGGGGCTGGTCCGGGGAGCTGTTTTTT.

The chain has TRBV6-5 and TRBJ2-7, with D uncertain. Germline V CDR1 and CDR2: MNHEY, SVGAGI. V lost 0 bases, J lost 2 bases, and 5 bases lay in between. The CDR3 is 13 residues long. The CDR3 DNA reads TGTGCCAGCAGTTACTCTCGCGCCTACGAGCAGTACTTC. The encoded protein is CASSYSRAYEQYF.

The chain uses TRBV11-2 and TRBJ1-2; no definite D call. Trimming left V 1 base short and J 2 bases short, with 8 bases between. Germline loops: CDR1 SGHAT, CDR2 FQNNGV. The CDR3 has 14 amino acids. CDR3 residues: CASSLAWQNYGYTF. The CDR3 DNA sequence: TGTGCCAGCAGCTTAGCTTGGCAGAACTATGGCTACACCTTC.

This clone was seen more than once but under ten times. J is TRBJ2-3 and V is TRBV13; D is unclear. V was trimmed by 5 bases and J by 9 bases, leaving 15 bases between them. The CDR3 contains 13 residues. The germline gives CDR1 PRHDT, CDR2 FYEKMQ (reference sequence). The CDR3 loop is CASSPVSRPTQYF. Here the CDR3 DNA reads TGTGCCAGCAGCCCAGTTTCTAGACCAACGCAGTATTTT.

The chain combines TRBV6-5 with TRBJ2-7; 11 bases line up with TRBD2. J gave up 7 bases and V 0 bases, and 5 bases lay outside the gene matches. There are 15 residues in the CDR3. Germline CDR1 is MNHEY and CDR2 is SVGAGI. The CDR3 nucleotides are TGTGCCAGCAGTTACTCAAGCCTAGCGGGAGGTGAGCAGTACTTC. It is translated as CASSYSSLAGGEQYF.

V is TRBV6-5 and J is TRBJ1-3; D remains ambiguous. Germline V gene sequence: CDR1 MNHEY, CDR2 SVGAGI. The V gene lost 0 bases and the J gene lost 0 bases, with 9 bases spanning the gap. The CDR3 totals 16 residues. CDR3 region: CASSYSEGLSGNTIYF. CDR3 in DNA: TGTGCCAGCAGTTACTCGGAGGGCCTCTCTGGAAACACCATATATTTT.

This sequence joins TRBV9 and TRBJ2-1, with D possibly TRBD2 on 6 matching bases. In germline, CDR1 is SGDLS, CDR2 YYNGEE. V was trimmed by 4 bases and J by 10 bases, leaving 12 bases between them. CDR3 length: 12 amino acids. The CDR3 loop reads CASSPARGEQFF. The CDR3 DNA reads TGTGCCAGCAGCCCCGCCCGGGGGGAGCAGTTCTTC. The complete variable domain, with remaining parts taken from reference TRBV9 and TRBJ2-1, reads DSGVTQTPKHLITATGQRVTLRCSPRSGDLSVYWYQQSLDQGLQFLIQYYNGEERAKGNILERFSAQQFPDLHSELNLSSLELGDSALYFCASSPARGEQFFGPGTRLTVL.

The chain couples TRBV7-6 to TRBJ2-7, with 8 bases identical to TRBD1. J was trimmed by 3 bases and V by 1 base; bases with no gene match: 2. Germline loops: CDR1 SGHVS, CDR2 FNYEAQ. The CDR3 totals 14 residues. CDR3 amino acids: CASSLVDRDYEQYF. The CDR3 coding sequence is TGTGCCAGCAGCTTAGTGGACAGGGACTACGAGCAGTACTTC.

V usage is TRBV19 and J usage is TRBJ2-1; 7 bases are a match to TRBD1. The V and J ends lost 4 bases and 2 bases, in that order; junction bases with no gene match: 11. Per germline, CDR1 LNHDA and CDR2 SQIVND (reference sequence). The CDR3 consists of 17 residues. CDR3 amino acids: CASSRLKTGSTYNEQFF. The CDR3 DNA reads TGTGCCAGTAGTAGGTTGAAGACAGGGTCCACCTACAATGAGCAGTTCTTC. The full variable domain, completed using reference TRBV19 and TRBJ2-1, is DGGITQSPKYLFRKEGQNVTLSCEQNLNHDAMYWYRQDPGQGLRLIYYSQIVNDFQKGDIAEGYSVSREKKESFPLTVTSAQKNPTAFYLCASSRLKTGSTYNEQFFGPGTRLTVL.

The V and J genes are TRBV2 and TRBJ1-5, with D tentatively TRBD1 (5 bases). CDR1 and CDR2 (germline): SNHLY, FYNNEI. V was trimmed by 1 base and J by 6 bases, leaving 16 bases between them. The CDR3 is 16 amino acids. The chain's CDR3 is CASSEDRAPGSQPQHF. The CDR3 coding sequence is TGTGCCAGCAGTGAAGATCGGGCCCCAGGGTCTCAGCCCCAGCATTTT. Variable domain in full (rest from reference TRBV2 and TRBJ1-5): EPEVTQTPSHQVTQMGQEVILRCVPISNHLYFYWYRQILGQKVEFLVSFYNNEISEKSEIFDDQFSVERPDGSNFTLKIRSTKLEDSAMYFCASSEDRAPGSQPQHFGDGTRLSIL.

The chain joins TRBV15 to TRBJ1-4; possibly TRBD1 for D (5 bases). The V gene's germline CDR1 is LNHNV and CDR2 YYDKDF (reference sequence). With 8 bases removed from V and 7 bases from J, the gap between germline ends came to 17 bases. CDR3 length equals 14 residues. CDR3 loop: CATDPGREGEKLFF. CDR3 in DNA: TGTGCCACCGATCCGGGCAGGGAGGGTGAAAAACTGTTTTTT.

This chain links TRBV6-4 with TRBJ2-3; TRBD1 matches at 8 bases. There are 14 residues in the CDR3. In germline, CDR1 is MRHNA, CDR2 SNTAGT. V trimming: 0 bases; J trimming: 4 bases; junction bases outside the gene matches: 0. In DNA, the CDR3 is TGTGCCAGCAGTGACTCGACAGGGGCAGATACGCAGTATTTT. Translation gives CASSDSTGADTQYF.

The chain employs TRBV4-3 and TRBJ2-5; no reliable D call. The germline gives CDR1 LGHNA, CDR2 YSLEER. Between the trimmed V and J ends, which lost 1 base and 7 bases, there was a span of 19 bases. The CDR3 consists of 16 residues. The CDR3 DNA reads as TGCGCCAGCAGCCAAGTCGCATCCCCGAGCGCGTTGACCCAGTACTTC. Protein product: CASSQVASPSALTQYF.

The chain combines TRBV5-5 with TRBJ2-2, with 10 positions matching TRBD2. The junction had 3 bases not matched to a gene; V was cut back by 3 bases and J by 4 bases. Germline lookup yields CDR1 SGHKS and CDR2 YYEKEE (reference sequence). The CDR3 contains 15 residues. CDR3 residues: CASSSSGSVTGELFF. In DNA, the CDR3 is TGTGCCAGCAGCTCTAGCGGGAGTGTCACCGGGGAGCTGTTTTTT.

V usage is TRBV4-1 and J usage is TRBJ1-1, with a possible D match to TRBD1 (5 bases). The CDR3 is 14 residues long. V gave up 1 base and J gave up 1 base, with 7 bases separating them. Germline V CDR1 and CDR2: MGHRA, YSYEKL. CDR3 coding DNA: TGCGCCAGCAGCCAAGGACAGTCGAACACTGAAGCTTTCTTT. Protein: CASSQGQSNTEAFF.

The CDR3 here is CASSIYRDPEGNQPQHF. The CDR3 DNA sequence: TGTGCCAGTAGTATCTACAGGGATCCCGAAGGCAATCAGCCCCAGCATTTT. This chain joins TRBV19 and TRBJ1-5; perhaps TRBD1 as D (6 bases). Trimming removed 3 bases at V and 2 bases at J, with 17 bases between. This CDR3 spans 17 amino acids. Germline assignment: CDR1 LNHDA and CDR2 SQIVND (reference sequence).

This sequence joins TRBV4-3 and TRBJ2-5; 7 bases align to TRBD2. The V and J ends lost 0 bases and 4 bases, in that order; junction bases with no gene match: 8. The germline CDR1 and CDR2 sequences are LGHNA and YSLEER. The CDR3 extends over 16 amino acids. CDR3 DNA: TGCGCCAGCAGCCAAGATCTCGCTAGCGGCCTAGAGACCCAGTACTTC. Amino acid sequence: CASSQDLASGLETQYF.

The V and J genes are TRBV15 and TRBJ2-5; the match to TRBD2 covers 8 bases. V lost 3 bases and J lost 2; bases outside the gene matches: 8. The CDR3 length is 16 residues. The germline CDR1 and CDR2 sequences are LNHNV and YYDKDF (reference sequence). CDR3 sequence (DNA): TGTGCCACCAGCAGGCCTAGCGGGTCTACTCAAGAGACCCAGTACTTC. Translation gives CATSRPSGSTQETQYF.

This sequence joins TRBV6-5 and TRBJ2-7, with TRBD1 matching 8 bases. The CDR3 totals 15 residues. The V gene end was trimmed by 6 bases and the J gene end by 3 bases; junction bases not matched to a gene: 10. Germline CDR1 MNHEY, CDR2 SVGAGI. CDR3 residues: CASRPPGGGLYEQYF. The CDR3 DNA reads TGTGCCAGCAGACCCCCAGGGGGCGGCCTCTACGAGCAGTACTTC.

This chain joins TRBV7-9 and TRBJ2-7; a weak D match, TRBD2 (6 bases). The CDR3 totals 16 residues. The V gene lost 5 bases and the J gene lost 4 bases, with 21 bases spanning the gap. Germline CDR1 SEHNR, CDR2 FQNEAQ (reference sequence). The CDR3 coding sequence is TGTGCCAGCAGCCCGTCCGAGGGGAGGCCAACTTACGAGCAGTACTTC. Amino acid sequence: CASSPSEGRPTYEQYF.

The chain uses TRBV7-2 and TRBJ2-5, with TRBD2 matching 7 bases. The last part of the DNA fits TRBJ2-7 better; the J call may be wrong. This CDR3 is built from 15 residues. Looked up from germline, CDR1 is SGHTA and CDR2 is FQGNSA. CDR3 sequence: CASSLEAREGYEQYF. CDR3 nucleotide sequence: TGTGCCAGCAGCTTAGAGGCTAGGGAGGGGTACGAGCAGTACTTC.

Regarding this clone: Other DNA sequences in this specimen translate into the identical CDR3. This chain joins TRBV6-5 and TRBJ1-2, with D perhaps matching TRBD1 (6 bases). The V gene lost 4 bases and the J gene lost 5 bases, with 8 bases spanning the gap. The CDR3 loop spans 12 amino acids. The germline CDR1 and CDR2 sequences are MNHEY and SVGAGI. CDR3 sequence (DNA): TGTGCCAGCAGTTTGGACAGTTATGGCTACACCTTC. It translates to CASSLDSYGYTF.

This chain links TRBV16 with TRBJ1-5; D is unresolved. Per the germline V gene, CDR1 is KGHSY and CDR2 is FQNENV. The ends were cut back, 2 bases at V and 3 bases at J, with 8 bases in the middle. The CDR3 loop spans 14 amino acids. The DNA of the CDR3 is TGTGCCAGCAGCCAAACGCAGGTCAATCAGCCCCAGCATTTT. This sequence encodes CASSQTQVNQPQHF.